The following is a T cell receptor beta chain sequence with its context. The sample belongs to a study of blood T cell repertoires in COVID-19. As for the study in general: PBMCs, B-cell-depleted T cells, or T cells were the source of the cDNA or gDNA that made up the material.

This CDR3 spans 23 amino acids. CDR1 and CDR2 (germline): LNHDA, SQIVND (reference sequence). V gave up 0 bases and J gave up 5 bases; unmatched junction bases: 21. Assignment of participants to cohorts was predicated upon participant-reported clinical history. Assay: immunoSEQ multiplex PCR; the TCRdb copy retains only in-frame clones and omits some. The table includes approximately 220,000 clones, approximately 90% detected once. The sequencing input was PBMCs or T cells enriched from blood (not recorded which). This sequence was found in a man aged 30 to 45 who had recovered from COVID-19. The chain is built from TRBV19 and TRBJ2-5; TRBD2 aligns across 16 bases. CDR3: CASSIEVVIPGLAGGEVRETQYF. Here the CDR3 DNA reads TGTGCCAGTAGTATAGAAGTCGTCATCCCGGGACTAGCGGGGGGGGAGGTTCGGGAGACCCAGTACTTC.